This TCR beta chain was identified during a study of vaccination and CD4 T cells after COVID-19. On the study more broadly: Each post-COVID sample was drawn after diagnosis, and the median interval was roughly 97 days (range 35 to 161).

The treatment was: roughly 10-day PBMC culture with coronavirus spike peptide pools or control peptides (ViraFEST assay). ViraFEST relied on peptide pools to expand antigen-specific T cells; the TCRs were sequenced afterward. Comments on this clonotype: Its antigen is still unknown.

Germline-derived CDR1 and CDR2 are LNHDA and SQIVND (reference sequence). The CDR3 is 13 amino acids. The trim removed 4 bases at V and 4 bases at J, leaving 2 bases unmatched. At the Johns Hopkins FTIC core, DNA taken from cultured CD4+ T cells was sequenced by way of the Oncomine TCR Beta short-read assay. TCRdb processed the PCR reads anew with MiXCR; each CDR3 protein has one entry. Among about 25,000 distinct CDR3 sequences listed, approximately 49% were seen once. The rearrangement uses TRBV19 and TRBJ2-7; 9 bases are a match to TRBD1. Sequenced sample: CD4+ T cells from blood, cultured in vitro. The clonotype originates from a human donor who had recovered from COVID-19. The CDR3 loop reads CASSTTGGYEQYF. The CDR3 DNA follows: TGTGCCAGTAGTACGACAGGGGGGTACGAGCAGTACTTC. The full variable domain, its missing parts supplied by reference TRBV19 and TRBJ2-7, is DGGITQSPKYLFRKEGQNVTLSCEQNLNHDAMYWYRQDPGQGLRLIYYSQIVNDFQKGDIAEGYSVSREKKESFPLTVTSAQKNPTAFYLCASSTTGGYEQYFGPGTRLTVT.